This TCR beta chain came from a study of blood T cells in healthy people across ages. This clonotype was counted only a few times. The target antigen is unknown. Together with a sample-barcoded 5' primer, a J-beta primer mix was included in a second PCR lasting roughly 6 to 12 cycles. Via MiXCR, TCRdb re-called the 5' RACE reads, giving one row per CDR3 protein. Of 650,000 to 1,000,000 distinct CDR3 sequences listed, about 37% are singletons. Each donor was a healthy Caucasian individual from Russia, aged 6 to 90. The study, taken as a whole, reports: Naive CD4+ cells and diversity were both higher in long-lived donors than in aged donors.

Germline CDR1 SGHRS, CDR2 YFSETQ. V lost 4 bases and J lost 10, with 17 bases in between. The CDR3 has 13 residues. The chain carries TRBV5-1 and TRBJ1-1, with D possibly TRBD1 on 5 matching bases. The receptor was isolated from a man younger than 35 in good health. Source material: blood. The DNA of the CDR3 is TGCGCCAGCAGCCCCGTCTGGCGGACACGAGCTTTCTTT. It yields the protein CASSPVWRTRAFF.